The present T cell receptor beta chain was sequenced within a study of cytomegalovirus exposure and HLA in healthy donors. The PCR ran on 60 Vbeta and 13 Jbeta primers. Some clones are missing from TCRdb's copy, which holds only in-frame ones; the method was immunoSEQ multiplex PCR. The sample holds some 250,000 clones, 82% seen once. Germline CDR1 reads LGHNA; CDR2 reads YSLEER. Germline trimming cut 4 bases from V and 7 bases from J; bases unmatched to any gene: 7. The CDR3 sequence is 15 residues long. This sequence originates from a woman aged 40 to 50 in good health and CMV-seropositive. The rearrangement joins TRBV4-3 to TRBJ1-5; 10 nucleotides match TRBD1. Sequencing used PBMCs. The DNA for the CDR3 is TGCGCCAGCAGCCCGGGACAGGGGCGAGGACAGCCCCAGCATTTT. The encoded protein is CASSPGQGRGQPQHF.